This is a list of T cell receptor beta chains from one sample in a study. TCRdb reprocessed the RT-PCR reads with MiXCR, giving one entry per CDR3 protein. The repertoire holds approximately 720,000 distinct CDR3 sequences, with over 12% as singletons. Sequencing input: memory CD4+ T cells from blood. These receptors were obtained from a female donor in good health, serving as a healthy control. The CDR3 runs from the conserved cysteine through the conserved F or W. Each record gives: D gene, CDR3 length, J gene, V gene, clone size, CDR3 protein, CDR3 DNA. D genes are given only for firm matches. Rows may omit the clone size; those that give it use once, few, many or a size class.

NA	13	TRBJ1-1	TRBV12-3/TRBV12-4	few	CASSFNPLREAFF	TGTGCCAGCAGTTTCAACCCACTACGTGAAGCTTTCTTT
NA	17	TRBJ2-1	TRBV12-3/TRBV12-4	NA	CASRGKIGVGIDNEQFF	TGTGCCAGCAGGGGGAAGATTGGCGTGGGGATTGACAATGAGCAGTTCTTC
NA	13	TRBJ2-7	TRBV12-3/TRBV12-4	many	CASSLTGYDEQYF	TGTGCCAGCAGTCTCACAGGTTACGACGAGCAGTACTTC
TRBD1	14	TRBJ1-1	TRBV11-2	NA	CASSLGIRGLEAFF	TGTGCCAGCAGCTTAGGGATCAGGGGGTTAGAAGCTTTCTTT
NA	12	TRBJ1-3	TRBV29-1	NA	CSVQTGGDTIYF	TGCAGCGTTCAAACCGGAGGGGACACCATATATTTT
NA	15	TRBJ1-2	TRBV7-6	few	CASSSGEGVNYGYTF	TGTGCCAGCAGCTCGGGTGAGGGGGTTAACTATGGCTACACCTTC
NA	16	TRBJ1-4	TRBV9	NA	CASSVGGSDMGEKLFF	TGTGCCAGCAGCGTAGGGGGCAGTGACATGGGGGAAAAACTGTTTTTT
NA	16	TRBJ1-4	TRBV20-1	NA	CSARDRIIGQPEKLFF	TGCAGTGCTAGAGACCGTATTATTGGACAGCCTGAAAAACTGTTTTTT
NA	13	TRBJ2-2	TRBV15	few	CATEGGLGGELFF	TGTGCCACCGAGGGAGGATTAGGCGGGGAGCTGTTTTTT
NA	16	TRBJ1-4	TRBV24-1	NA	CATSEGGRATNEKLFF	TGTGCCACCAGCGAAGGAGGGAGGGCAACTAATGAAAAACTGTTTTTT
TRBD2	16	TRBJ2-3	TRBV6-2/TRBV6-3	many	CASRWTSGGVTDTQYF	TGTGCCAGCCGTTGGACTAGCGGGGGTGTGACGGATACGCAGTATTTT
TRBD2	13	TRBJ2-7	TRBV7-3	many	CASSLAGEYEQYF	TGTGCCAGCAGCTTAGCGGGAGAATACGAGCAGTACTTC
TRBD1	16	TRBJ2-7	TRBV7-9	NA	CASSHLPGTGNYEQYF	TGTGCCAGCAGCCACCTACCCGGGACAGGTAACTACGAGCAGTACTTC
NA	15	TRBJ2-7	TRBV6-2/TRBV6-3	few	CAVREHGFLIYEQYF	TGTGCCGTCCGAGAACACGGTTTCCTTATCTACGAGCAGTACTTC
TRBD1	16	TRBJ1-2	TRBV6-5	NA	CASSKTGRQVNYGYTF	TGTGCCAGCAGTAAGACAGGGAGACAAGTAAACTATGGCTACACCTTC
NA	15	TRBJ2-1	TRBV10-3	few	CAIRAHTSSYNEQFF	TGTGCCATCAGGGCACATACAAGCTCCTACAATGAGCAGTTCTTC
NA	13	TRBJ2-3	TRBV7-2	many	CASSSTFTDTQYF	TGTGCCAGCAGCTCAACGTTCACAGATACGCAGTATTTT
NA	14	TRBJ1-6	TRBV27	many	CASTSPRVNSPLHF	TGTGCCAGCACCTCTCCGAGGGTTAATTCACCCCTCCACTTT
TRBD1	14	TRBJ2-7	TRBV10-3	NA	CAARTGTGSYEQYF	TGTGCCGCCAGAACCGGGACAGGTAGCTACGAGCAGTACTTC
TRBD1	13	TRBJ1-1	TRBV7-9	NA	CASSEGQGLKAFF	TGTGCCAGCAGCGAGGGACAGGGCCTTAAAGCTTTCTTT
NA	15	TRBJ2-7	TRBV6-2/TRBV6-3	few	CASSRLSRDVGEQYF	TGTGCCAGCAGCCGCCTTTCCCGGGACGTGGGGGAGCAGTACTTC
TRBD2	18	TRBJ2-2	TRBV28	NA	CASRPSGLAGGNTGELFF	TGTGCCAGCAGACCCTCGGGACTAGCGGGAGGGAACACCGGGGAGCTGTTTTTT
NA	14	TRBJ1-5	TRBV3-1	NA	CASSPLQTDQPQHF	TGTGCCAGCAGCCCATTGCAGACGGATCAGCCCCAGCATTTT
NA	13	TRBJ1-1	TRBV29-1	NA	CSVRRDTLTEAFF	TGCAGCGTGCGTCGGGACACCTTAACTGAAGCTTTCTTT
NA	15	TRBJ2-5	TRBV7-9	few	CASSLTRDYQETQYF	TGTGCCAGCAGCTTAACCCGGGACTACCAAGAGACCCAGTACTTC
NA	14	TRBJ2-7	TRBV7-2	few	CASSQGASRYEQYF	TGTGCCAGCAGCCAAGGGGCCAGTAGGTACGAGCAGTACTTC
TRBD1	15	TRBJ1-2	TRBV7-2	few	CASSLAWTGISGYTF	TGTGCCAGCAGCTTAGCTTGGACAGGGATCTCCGGCTACACCTTC
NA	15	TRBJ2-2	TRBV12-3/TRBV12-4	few	CASSLDSGIAGELFF	TGTGCCAGCAGTTTGGACTCGGGGATCGCCGGGGAGCTGTTTTTT
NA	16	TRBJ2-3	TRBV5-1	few	CASSLATEPWTDTQYF	TGCGCCAGCAGCTTGGCAACGGAGCCCTGGACAGATACGCAGTATTTT
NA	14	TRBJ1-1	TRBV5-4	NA	CASSWGRVDTEAFF	TGTGCCAGCAGCTGGGGCAGGGTCGACACTGAAGCTTTCTTT
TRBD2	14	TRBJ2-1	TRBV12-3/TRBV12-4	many	CASSFGGEEDEQFF	TGTGCCAGCAGTTTTGGGGGGGAGGAAGATGAGCAGTTCTTC
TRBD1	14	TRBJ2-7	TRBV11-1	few	CASTISTGDYEQYF	TGTGCCAGCACCATTTCGACAGGGGACTACGAGCAGTACTTC
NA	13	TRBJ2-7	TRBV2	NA	CASSEAGVAEQYF	TGTGCCAGCAGTGAAGCGGGAGTGGCCGAGCAGTACTTC
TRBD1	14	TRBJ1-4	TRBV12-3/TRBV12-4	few	CASSKTGGGEKLFF	TGTGCCAGCAGTAAGACAGGGGGCGGTGAAAAACTGTTTTTT
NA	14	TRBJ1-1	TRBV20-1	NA	CSARDRGVGGEAFF	TGCAGTGCTAGAGATAGAGGCGTTGGAGGTGAAGCTTTCTTT
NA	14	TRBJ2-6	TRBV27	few	CATSSLWVANVLTF	TGTGCCACCTCGTCTCTCTGGGTGGCCAACGTCCTGACTTTC
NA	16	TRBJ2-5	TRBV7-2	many	CASSFTLPGAYETQYF	TGTGCCAGCAGCTTTACCCTCCCGGGGGCGTACGAGACCCAGTACTTC
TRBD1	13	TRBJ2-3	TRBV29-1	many	CSVITGATDTQYF	TGCAGCGTCATTACAGGGGCTACAGATACGCAGTATTTT
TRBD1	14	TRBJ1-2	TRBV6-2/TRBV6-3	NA	CASRRTGGAYGYTF	TGTGCCAGCAGAAGGACAGGGGGCGCCTATGGCTACACCTTC
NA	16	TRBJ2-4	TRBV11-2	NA	CASSPSGPKGKNIQYF	TGTGCCAGCAGCCCCTCGGGGCCTAAAGGCAAAAACATTCAGTACTTC
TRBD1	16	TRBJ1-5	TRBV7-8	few	CASSSDRGGLGQPQHF	TGTGCCAGCAGCTCGGACAGGGGGGGCTTGGGCCAGCCCCAGCATTTT
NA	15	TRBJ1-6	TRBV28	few	CASRTGTQHNSPLHF	TGTGCCAGCAGGACCGGGACACAACATAATTCACCCCTCCACTTT
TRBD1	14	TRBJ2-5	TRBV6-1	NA	CASQQTGGRETQYF	TGTGCCAGCCAGCAAACAGGGGGCCGAGAGACCCAGTACTTC
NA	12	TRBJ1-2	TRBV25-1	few	CASEGPSYGYTF	TGTGCCAGCGAAGGTCCCTCCTATGGCTACACCTTC